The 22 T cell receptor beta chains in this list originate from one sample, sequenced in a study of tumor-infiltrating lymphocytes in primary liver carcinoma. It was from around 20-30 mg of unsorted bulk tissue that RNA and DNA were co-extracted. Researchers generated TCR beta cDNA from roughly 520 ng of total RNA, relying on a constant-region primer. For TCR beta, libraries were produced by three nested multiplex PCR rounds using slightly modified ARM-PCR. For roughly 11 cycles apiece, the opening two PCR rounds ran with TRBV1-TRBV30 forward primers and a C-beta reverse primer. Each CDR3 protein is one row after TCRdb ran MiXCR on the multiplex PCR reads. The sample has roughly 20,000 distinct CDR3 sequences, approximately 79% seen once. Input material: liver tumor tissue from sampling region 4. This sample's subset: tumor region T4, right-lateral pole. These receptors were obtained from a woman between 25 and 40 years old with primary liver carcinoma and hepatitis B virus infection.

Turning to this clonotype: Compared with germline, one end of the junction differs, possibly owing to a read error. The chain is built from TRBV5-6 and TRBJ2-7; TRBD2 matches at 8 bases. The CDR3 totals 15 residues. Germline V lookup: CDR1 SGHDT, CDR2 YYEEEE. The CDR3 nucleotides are TGTACCAGCAGCTTCCGGACTAGCAGCACCTACGAGCAGTACTTC. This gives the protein CTSSFRTSSTYEQYF.

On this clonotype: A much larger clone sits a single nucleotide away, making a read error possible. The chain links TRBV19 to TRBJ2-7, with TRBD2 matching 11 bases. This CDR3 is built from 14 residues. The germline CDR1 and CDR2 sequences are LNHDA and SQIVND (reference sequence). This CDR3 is CASSPLAGAYEQHF. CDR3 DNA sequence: TGTGCCAGTAGTCCACTAGCGGGAGCCTACGAGCAGCACTTC.

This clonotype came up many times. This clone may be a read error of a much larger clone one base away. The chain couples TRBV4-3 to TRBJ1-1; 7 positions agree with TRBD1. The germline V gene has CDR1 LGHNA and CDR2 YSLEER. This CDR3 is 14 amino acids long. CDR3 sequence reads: CASSHDRAVTEASF. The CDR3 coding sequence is TGCGCCAGCAGCCACGACAGGGCGGTAACTGAAGCTTCCTTT.

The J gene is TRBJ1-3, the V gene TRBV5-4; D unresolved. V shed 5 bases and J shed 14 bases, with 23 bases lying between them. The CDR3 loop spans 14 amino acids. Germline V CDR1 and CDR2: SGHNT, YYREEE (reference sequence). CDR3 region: CASSRTEPGNIVYF. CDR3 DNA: TGTGCCAGCAGTCGGACTGAGCCTGGAAATATCGTATATTTT.

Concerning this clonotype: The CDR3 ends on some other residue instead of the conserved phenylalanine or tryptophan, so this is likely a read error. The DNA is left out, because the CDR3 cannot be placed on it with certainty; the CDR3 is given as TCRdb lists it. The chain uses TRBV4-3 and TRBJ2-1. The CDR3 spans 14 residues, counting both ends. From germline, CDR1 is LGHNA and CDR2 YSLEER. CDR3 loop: CASGHTELVNEQFL.

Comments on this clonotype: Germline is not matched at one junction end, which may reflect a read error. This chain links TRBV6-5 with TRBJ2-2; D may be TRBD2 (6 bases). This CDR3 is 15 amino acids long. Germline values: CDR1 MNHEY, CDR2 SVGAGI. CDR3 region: CVSSPRTRFTGVLFF. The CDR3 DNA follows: TGTGTCAGCAGTCCGCGGACAAGGTTCACGGGGGTGCTGTTTTTT.

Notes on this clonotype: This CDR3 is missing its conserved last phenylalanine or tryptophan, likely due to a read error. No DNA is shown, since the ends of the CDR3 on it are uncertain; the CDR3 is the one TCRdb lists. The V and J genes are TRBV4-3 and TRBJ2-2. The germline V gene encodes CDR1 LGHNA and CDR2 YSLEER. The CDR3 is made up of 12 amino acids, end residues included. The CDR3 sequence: CASRLGTGELSL.

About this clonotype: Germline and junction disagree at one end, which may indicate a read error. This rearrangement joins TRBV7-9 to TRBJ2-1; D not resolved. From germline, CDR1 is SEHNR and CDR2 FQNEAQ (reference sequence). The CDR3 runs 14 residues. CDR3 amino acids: CASSYTRSYNEHFF. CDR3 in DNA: TGTGCCAGTTCTTATACAAGGTCCTACAATGAGCACTTCTTC.

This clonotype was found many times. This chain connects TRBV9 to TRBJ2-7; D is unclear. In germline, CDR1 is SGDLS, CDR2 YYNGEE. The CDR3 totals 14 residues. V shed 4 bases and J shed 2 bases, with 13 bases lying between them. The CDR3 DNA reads TGTGCCAGCAGCACCCAGGAAGGAGCCTACGAGCAGTACTTC. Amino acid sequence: CASSTQEGAYEQYF. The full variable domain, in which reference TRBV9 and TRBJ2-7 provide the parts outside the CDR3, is DSGVTQTPKHLITATGQRVTLRCSPRSGDLSVYWYQQSLDQGLQFLIQYYNGEERAKGNILERFSAQQFPDLHSELNLSSLELGDSALYFCASSTQEGAYEQYFGPGTRLTVT.

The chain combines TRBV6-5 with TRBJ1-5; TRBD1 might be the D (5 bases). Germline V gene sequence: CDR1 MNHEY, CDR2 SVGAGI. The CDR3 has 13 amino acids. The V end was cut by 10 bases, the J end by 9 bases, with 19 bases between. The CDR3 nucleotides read TGTGCCATCTCCGACAGCGCCGGGTGGCCCCAGCATTTT. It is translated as CAISDSAGWPQHF.

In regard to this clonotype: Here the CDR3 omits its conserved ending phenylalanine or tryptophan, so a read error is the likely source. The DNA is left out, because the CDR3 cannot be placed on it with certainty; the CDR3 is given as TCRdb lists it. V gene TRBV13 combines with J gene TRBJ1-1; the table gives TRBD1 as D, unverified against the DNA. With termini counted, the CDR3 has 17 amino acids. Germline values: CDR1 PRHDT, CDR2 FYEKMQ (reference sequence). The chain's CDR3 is CASSLGGFGIGGTEAFL.

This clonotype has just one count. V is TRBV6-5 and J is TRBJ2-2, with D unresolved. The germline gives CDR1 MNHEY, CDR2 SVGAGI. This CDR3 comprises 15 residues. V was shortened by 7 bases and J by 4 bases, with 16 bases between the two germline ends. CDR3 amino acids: CASTSRATTTGELFF. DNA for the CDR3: TGTGCCAGCACCTCTAGGGCAACGACCACCGGGGAGCTGTTTTTT.

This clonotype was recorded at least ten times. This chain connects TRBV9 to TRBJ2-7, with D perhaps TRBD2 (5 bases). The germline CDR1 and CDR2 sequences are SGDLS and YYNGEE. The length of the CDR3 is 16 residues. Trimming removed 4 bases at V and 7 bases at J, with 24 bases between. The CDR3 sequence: CASSPSRLPRGSEQYF. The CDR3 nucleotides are TGTGCCAGCAGCCCTTCCAGGCTTCCTCGGGGTAGTGAGCAGTACTTC.

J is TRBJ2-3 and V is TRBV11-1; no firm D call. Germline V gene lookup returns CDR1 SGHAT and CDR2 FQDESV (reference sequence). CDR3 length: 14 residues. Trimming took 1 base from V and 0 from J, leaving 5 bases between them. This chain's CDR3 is CASSLGQSTDTQYF. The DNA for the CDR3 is TGTGCCAGCAGCTTAGGGCAGAGCACAGATACGCAGTATTTT.

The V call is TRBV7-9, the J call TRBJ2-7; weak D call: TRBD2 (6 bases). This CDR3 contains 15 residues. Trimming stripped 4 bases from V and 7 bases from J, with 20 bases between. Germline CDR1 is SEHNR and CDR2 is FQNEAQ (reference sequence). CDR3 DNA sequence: TGTGCCAGCAGCTGGACACTAGCCGCACCTTATGAGCAGTACTTC. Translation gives CASSWTLAAPYEQYF.

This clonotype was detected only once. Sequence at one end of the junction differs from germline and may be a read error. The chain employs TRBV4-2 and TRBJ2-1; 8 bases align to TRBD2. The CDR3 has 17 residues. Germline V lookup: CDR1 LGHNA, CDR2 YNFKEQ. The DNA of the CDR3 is TGTGTCAGCAGCCAAGATATGGGAGCGGGAGTGAACAATGACCAGTTCTTC. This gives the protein CVSSQDMGAGVNNDQFF.

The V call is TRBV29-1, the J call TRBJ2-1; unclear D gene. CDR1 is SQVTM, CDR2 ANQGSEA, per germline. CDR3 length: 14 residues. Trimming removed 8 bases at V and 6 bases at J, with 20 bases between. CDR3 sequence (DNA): TGCAGCACCGTGACTGGAGTAAGTTCCAATGAGCAGTTCTTC. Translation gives CSTVTGVSSNEQFF.

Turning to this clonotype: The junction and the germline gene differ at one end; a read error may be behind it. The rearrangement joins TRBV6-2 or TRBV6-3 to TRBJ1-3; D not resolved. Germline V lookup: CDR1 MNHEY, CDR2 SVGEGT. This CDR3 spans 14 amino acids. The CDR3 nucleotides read TGTGCAAGCACCCCCCTGGGAAGTGGAAACACCATATATTTT. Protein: CASTPLGSGNTIYF.

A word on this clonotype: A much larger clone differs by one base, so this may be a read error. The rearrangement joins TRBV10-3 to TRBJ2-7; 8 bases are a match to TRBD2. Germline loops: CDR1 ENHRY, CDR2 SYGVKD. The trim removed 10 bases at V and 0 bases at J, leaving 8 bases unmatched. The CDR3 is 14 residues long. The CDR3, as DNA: TGTGCCACTAGTGGAAGCGGGAGCTCCTACGAGCAGTACTTC. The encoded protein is CATSGSGSSYEQYF.

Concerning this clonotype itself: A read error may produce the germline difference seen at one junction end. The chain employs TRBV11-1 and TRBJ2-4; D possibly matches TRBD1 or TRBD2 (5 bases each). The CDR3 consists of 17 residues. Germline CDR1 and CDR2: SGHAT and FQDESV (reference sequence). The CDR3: CDSSFPETTGTKNIQYF. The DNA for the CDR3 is TGTGACAGCAGCTTTCCCGAGACTACCGGGACCAAGAACATTCAGTACTTC.

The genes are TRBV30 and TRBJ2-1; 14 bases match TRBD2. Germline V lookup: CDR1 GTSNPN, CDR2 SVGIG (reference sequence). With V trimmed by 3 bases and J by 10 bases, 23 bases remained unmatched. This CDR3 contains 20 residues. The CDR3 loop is CAWRDSNPRTSGRQRREQFF. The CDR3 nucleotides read TGTGCCTGGAGGGACTCAAATCCCCGGACTAGCGGGAGGCAAAGGAGGGAGCAGTTCTTC.

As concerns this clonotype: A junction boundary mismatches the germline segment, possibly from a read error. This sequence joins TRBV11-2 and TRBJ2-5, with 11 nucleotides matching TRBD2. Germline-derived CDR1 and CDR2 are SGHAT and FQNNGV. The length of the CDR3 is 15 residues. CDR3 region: CVSSFQGLAEETQYF. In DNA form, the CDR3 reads TGTGTTAGCAGCTTTCAGGGACTAGCGGAAGAGACCCAGTATTTC.